These 13 T cell receptor beta chains came from one sample sequenced in a study of T cell repertoires in cytomegalovirus infection (dated by TCRdb to between 2019 and 2020). Reads for this sample came from an Illumina HiSeq 1500. In-frame beta chains were kept once TCRdb had trimmed the public reads at Q25 with fastp and called clones with MiXCR. Every entry covers one CDR3 protein and lists the most common genes and DNA from its rows. The table for this sample lists around 450,000 distinct CDR3 sequences; roughly 10% of them were counted only once. The top ten constitute 10% of the sample. Sample: PBMCs. These TCRs come from a human donor in good health (CMV status not recorded). Some clones in this sample may be carry-over from other donors' samples.

At least ten counts were recorded for this clonotype. V gene TRBV7-3 combines with J gene TRBJ2-1; maybe TRBD2 (5 bases). V was trimmed by 4 bases and J by 0 bases, leaving 10 bases between them. From germline, CDR1 is SGHTA and CDR2 FQGTGA. The CDR3 is 15 residues long. In nucleotides, the CDR3 is TGTGCCAGCAGCTACACTAGGAGCTCCTACAATGAGCAGTTCTTC. Translated: CASSYTRSSYNEQFF.

The chain has TRBV29-1 and TRBJ1-5, with 7 bases aligning to TRBD1. Germline V gene data show CDR1 as SQVTM and CDR2 as ANQGSEA. The CDR3 covers 14 residues. J gave up 2 bases and V 6 bases, and 7 bases lay outside the gene matches. CDR3 sequence (DNA): TGCAGCGTCCAACAGGGGACGGGCAATCAGCCCCAGCATTTT. Amino acids: CSVQQGTGNQPQHF.

This clonotype has ten or more counts. J is TRBJ2-7 and V is TRBV7-2; 8 bases agree with TRBD2. With V trimmed by 0 bases and J by 3 bases, 4 bases remained unmatched. Germline V gene sequence: CDR1 SGHTA, CDR2 FQGNSA. The CDR3 spans 15 residues. The CDR3 nucleotides read TGTGCCAGCAGCTTAGCGCCCACTAGCGGCTACGAGCAGTACTTC. Encoded protein: CASSLAPTSGYEQYF.

The chain employs TRBV5-1 and TRBJ2-6, with D possibly being TRBD1 or TRBD2 (5 bases each). Germline assignment: CDR1 SGHRS and CDR2 YFSETQ. V lost 6 bases and J lost 0, with 13 bases in between. CDR3 length equals 16 residues. CDR3 coding DNA: TGCGCCAGCACGCTGGGACGGAGCTCTGGGGCCAACGTCCTGACTTTC. This gives the protein CASTLGRSSGANVLTF. Full variable domain (missing parts from reference TRBV5-1 and TRBJ2-6): KAGVTQTPRYLIKTRGQQVTLSCSPISGHRSVSWYQQTPGQGLQFLFEYFSETQRNKGNFPGRFSGRQFSNSRSEMNVSTLELGDSALYLCASTLGRSSGANVLTFGAGSRLTVL.

The table lists this clonotype with many counts. The CDR3 region is CATSRAGDLKNIQYF. CDR3 bases: TGTGCCACCAGCAGAGCGGGAGATCTCAAAAACATTCAGTACTTC. The genes are TRBV15 and TRBJ2-4; a weak D match, TRBD2 (6 bases). V lost 1 base, J lost 3 bases, and 10 bases lay in between. This CDR3 contains 15 residues. The V gene's germline CDR1 is LNHNV and CDR2 YYDKDF (reference sequence).

This clonotype turned up a few times. The chain carries TRBV11-2 and TRBJ2-7, with a tentative D call TRBD2 (6 bases). CDR1 is SGHAT and CDR2 is FQNNGV in the germline V gene. V was clipped by 2 bases and J by 6 bases, with 11 bases between them. This CDR3 is built from 13 residues. The CDR3 nucleotides read TGTGCCAGCAGCTTATTGCGGGACGCCGAGCAGTACTTC. This sequence encodes CASSLLRDAEQYF.

This clonotype was counted ten times or more. The chain is built from TRBV4-2 and TRBJ2-7, with 12 bases aligning to TRBD2. CDR3 length: 14 amino acids. The germline V gene encodes CDR1 LGHNA and CDR2 YNFKEQ. Germline trimming cut 5 bases from V and 7 bases from J; bases unmatched to any gene: 6. The CDR3 DNA follows: TGTGCCAGCAGCTCGGGACTAGCGGGTCGGGAGCAGTACTTC. It codes for CASSSGLAGREQYF.

This chain connects TRBV12-3 or TRBV12-4 to TRBJ2-3, with 11 bases identical to TRBD2. CDR3 length: 17 residues. J lost 2 bases, V lost 6 bases, and 10 bases had no gene match. In DNA, the CDR3 is TGTGCCAGCAGCCTAGCGGGGGGACCAGTCCCCACAGATACGCAGTATTTT. This translates into CASSLAGGPVPTDTQYF.

This clonotype was counted at least ten times. V usage is TRBV7-8 and J usage is TRBJ2-3, with TRBD2 matching over 7 bases. The V gene end was trimmed by 3 bases and the J gene end by 5 bases; junction bases not matched to a gene: 8. In germline, CDR1 is SGHVS, CDR2 FQNEAQ. The CDR3 spans 15 residues. The CDR3 DNA is TGTGCCAGCAGCTTCGACGGGGGGAATGGAGATACGCAGTATTTT. Residues: CASSFDGGNGDTQYF.

The chain joins TRBV7-2 to TRBJ2-3, with D perhaps TRBD1 (5 bases). Trimming removed 5 bases from V and 5 bases from J, with 17 bases in between. The CDR3 has 15 residues. Germline V lookup: CDR1 SGHTA, CDR2 FQGNSA. DNA for the CDR3: TGTGCCAGCAGCCTCCCCCTTAGCCAGGGAGATACGCAGTATTTT. This translates into CASSLPLSQGDTQYF.

The rearrangement uses TRBV18 and TRBJ1-2; the D is unclear. V shed 4 bases and J shed 3 bases, with 9 bases lying between them. The CDR3 totals 13 residues. Germline loops: CDR1 KGHSH, CDR2 LQKENI. As DNA, the CDR3 is TGTGCCAGCTCACGGGAGCAGTACTATGGCTACACCTTC. The encoded protein is CASSREQYYGYTF.

The sample holds many counts of this clonotype. V is TRBV5-6 and J is TRBJ2-6, with no clear D. The CDR3 contains 15 residues. The V gene's germline CDR1 is SGHDT and CDR2 YYEEEE. V was trimmed by 0 bases and J by 1 base, leaving 5 bases between them. CDR3 in DNA: TGTGCCAGCAGCTTGGTAATGTCTGGGGCCAACGTCCTGACTTTC. As protein: CASSLVMSGANVLTF.

This clonotype was seen more than once but under ten times. The gene calls are TRBV30 and TRBJ2-2; no clear D. The CDR3 runs 13 residues. Germline V gene lookup returns CDR1 GTSNPN and CDR2 SVGIG (reference sequence). V was pared by 0 bases and J by 8 bases, with 10 bases between. The CDR3 here is CAWSVDWSGELFF. CDR3 bases: TGTGCCTGGAGTGTAGATTGGTCGGGGGAGCTGTTTTTT.